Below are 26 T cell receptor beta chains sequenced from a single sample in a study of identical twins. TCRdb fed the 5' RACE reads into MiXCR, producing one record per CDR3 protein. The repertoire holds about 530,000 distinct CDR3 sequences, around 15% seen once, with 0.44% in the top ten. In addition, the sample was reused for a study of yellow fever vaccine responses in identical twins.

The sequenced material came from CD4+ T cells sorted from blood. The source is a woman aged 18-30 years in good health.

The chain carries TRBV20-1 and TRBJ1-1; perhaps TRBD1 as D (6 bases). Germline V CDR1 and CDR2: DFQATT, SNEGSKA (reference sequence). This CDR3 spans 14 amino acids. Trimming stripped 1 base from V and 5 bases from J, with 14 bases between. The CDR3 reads CSARVGGRDTEAFF. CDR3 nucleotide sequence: TGCAGTGCTAGAGTAGGGGGTCGAGATACTGAAGCTTTCTTT.

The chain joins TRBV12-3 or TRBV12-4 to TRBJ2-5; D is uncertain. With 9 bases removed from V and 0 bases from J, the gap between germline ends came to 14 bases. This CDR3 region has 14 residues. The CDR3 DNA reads TGTGCCAGTCAGACGTCGGGTCACCAAGAGACCCAGTACTTC. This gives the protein CASQTSGHQETQYF.

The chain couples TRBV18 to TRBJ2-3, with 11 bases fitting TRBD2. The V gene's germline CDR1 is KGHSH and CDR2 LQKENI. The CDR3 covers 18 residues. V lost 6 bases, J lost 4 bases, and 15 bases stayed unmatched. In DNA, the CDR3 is TGTGCCAGCTCCCCGATCCCGCGACTAGCGGGGATGGCAGATACGCAGTATTTT. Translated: CASSPIPRLAGMADTQYF. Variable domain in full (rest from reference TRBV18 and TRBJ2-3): NAGVMQNPRHLVRRRGQEARLRCSPMKGHSHVYWYRQLPEEGLKFMVYLQKENIIDESGMPKERFSAEFPKEGPSILRIQQVVRGDSAAYFCASSPIPRLAGMADTQYFGPGTRLTVL.

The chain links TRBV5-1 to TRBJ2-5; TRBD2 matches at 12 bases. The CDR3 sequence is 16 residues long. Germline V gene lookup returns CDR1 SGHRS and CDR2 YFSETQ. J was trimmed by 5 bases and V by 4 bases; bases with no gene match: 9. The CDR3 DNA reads TGCGCCAGCAGCCCCCAACTAGCGGGGGGATGGGAGACCCAGTACTTC. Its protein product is CASSPQLAGGWETQYF.

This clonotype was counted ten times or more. The CDR3 reads CASSLGHRETAFF. CDR3 DNA: TGTGCCAGCAGCTTAGGCCACAGGGAGACGGCTTTCTTT. The chain has TRBV11-2 and TRBJ1-1; tentatively, D is TRBD1 (6 bases). This CDR3 has 13 residues. Between the trimmed V and J ends, which lost 1 base and 11 bases, there was a span of 14 bases. Germline CDR1 SGHAT, CDR2 FQNNGV.

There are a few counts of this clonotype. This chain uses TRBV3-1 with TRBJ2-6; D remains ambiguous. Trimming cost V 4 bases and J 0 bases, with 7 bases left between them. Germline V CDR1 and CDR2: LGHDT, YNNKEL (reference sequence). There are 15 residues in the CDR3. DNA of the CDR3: TGTGCCAGCAGCCCGTCTCACTCTGGGGCCAACGTCCTGACTTTC. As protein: CASSPSHSGANVLTF.

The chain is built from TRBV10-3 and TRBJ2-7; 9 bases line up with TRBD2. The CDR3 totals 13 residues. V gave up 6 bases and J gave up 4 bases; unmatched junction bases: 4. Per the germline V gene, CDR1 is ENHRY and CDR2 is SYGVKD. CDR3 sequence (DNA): TGTGCCATCAGGGCTAGCGGGACTTACGAGCAGTACTTC. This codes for CAIRASGTYEQYF.

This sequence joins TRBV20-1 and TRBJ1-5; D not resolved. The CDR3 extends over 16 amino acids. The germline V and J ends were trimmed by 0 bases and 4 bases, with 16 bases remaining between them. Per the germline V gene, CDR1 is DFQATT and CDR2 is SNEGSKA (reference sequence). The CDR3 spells CSARDVKAVNNQPQHF. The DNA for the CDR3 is TGCAGTGCTAGAGATGTAAAGGCAGTTAATAATCAGCCCCAGCATTTT.

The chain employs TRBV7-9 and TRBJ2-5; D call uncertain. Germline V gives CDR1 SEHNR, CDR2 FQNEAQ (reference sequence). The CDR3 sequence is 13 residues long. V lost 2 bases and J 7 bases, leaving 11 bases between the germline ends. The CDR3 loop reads CASSLPGFGTQYF. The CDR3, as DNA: TGTGCCAGCAGCTTACCCGGGTTTGGGACCCAGTACTTC.

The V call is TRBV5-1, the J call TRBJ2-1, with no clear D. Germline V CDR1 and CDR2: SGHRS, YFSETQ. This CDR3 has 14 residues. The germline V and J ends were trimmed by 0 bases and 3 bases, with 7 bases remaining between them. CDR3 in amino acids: CASSLEFNYNEQFF. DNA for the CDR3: TGCGCCAGCAGCTTGGAGTTCAACTACAATGAGCAGTTCTTC.

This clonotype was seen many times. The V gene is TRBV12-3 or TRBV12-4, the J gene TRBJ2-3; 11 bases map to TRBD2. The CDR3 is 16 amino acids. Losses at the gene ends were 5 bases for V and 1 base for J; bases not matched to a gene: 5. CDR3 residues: CASSLLAGAGTDTQYF. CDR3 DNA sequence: TGTGCCAGCAGTCTACTAGCGGGAGCGGGCACAGATACGCAGTATTTT.

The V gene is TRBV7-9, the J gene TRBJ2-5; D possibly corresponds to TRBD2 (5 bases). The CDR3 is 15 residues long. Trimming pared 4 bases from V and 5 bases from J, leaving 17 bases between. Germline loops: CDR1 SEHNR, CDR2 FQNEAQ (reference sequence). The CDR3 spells CASSSSRVGTETQYF. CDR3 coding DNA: TGTGCCAGCAGCTCTTCGCGGGTAGGAACGGAGACCCAGTACTTC.

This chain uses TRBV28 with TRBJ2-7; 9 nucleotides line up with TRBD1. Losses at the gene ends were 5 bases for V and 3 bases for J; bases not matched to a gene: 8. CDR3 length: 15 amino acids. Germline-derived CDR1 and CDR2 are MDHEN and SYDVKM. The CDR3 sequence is CASSPLRDRVYEQYF. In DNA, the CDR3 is TGTGCCAGCAGTCCACTCCGGGACAGGGTCTACGAGCAGTACTTC.

The DNA for the CDR3 is TGCGCCAGCAGCAGGACAGGGGCCCGCACAGATACGCAGTATTTT. Translation gives CASSRTGARTDTQYF. J is TRBJ2-3 and V is TRBV5-1, with 9 bases lining up with TRBD1. Losses at the gene ends were 4 bases for V and 1 base for J; bases not matched to a gene: 4. Germline V gene lookup returns CDR1 SGHRS and CDR2 YFSETQ. The CDR3 runs 15 residues.

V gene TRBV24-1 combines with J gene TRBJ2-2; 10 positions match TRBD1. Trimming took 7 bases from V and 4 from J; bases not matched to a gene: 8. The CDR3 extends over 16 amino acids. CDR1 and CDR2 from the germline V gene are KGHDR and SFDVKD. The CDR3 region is CATSNTGTGATGELFF. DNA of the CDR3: TGTGCCACCAGCAATACCGGGACAGGGGCCACCGGGGAGCTGTTTTTT.

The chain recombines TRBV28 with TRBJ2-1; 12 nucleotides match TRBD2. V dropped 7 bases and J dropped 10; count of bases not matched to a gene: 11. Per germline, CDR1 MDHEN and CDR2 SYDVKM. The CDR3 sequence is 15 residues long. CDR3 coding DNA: TGTGCCAGCATGACTCCTAGCGGGAGGGCCAGGGAGCAGTTCTTC. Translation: CASMTPSGRAREQFF.

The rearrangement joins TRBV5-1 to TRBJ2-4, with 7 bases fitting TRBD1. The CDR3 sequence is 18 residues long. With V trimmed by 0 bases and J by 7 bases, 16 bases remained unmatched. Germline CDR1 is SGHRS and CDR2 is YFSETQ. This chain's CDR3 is CASSLGPPTGSLRNIQYF. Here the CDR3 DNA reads TGCGCCAGCAGCTTGGGTCCGCCGACAGGGAGCCTGCGGAACATTCAGTACTTC.

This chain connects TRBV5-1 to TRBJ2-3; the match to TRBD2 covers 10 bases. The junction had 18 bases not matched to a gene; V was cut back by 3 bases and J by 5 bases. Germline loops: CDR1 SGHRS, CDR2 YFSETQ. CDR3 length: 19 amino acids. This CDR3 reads CASSSPRLSGRAEGDTQYF. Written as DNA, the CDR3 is TGCGCCAGCAGCTCCCCCCGACTGAGCGGGAGGGCCGAGGGAGATACGCAGTATTTT. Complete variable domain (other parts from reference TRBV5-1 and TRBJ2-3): KAGVTQTPRYLIKTRGQQVTLSCSPISGHRSVSWYQQTPGQGLQFLFEYFSETQRNKGNFPGRFSGRQFSNSRSEMNVSTLELGDSALYLCASSSPRLSGRAEGDTQYFGPGTRLTVL.

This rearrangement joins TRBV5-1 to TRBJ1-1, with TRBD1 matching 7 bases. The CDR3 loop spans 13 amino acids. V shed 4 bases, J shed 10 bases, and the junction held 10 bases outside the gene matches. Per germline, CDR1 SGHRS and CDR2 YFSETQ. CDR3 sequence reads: CASSLGQDNRAFF. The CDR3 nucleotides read TGCGCCAGCAGCCTCGGACAGGATAATCGAGCTTTCTTT. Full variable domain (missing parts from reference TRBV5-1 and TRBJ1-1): KAGVTQTPRYLIKTRGQQVTLSCSPISGHRSVSWYQQTPGQGLQFLFEYFSETQRNKGNFPGRFSGRQFSNSRSEMNVSTLELGDSALYLCASSLGQDNRAFFGQGTRLTVV.

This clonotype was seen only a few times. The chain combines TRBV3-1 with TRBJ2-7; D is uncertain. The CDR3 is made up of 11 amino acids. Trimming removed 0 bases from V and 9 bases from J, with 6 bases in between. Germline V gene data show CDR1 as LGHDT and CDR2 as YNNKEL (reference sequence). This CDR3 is CASSQEDGQYF. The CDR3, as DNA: TGTGCCAGCAGCCAAGAGGATGGGCAGTACTTC.

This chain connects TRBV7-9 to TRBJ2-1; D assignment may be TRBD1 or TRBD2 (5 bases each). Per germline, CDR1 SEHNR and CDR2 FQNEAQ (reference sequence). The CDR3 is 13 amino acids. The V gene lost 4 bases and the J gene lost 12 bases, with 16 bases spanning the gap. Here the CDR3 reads CASSSPDGARQFF. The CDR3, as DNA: TGTGCCAGCAGCTCCCCCGACGGGGCGCGGCAGTTCTTC.

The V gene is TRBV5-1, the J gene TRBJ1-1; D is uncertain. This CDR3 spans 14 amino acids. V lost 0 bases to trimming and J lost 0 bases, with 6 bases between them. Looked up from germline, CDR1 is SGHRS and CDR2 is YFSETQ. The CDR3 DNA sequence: TGCGCCAGCAGCTTGGTAGGAATGAACACTGAAGCTTTCTTT. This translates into CASSLVGMNTEAFF.

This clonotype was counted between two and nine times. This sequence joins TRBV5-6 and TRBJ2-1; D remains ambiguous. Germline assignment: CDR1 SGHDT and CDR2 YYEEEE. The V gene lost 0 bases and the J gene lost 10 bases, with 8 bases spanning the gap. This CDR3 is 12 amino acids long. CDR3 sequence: CASSLVIGEQFF. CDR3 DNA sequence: TGTGCCAGCAGCTTGGTGATCGGGGAGCAGTTCTTC.

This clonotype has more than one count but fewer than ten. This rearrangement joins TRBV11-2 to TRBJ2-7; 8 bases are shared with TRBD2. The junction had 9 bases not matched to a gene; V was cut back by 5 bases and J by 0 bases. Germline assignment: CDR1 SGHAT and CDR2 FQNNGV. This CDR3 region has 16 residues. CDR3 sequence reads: CASSDKLAGSSYEQYF. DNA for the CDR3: TGTGCCAGCAGCGACAAATTAGCGGGGAGCTCCTACGAGCAGTACTTC.

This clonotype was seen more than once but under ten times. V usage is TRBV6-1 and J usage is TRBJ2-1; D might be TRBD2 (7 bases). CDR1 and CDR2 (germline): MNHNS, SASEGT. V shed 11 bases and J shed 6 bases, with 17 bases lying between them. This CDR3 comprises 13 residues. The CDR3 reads CASGGGRINEQFF. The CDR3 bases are TGTGCCTCCGGGGGCGGGAGAATCAATGAGCAGTTCTTC.

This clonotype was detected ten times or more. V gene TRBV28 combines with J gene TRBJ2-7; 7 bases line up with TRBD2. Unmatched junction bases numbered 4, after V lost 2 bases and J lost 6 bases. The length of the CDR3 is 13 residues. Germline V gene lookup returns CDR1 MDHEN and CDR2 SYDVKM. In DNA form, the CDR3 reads TGTGCCAGCAGTTTAGCGGGAGTGGTCGAGCAGTACTTC. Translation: CASSLAGVVEQYF.